One sample yielded the 29 T cell receptor beta chains listed below, sequenced in a study of blood T cell repertoires in COVID-19. TCRdb's table, derived via immunoSEQ multiplex PCR, lists solely in-frame clones and lacks some. This table has about 380,000 clones, over 75% appearing once. The sequencing input was PBMCs or T cells enriched from blood (not recorded which). These receptors were collected from a man aged 25-45 years who had recovered from COVID-19.

V and J are TRBV7-9 and TRBJ1-6; 8 bases are a match to TRBD1. The trim removed 5 bases at V and 10 bases at J, leaving 7 bases unmatched. Per the germline V gene, CDR1 is SEHNR and CDR2 is FQNEAQ (reference sequence). This CDR3 is built from 14 residues. For the CDR3, the DNA is TGTGCCAGCAGCCTTACAGGGGGACTGTCACCCCTCCACTTT. Translated: CASSLTGGLSPLHF. The whole variable domain, remainder taken from reference TRBV7-9 and TRBJ1-6, is DTGVSQNPRHKITKRGQNVTFRCDPISEHNRLYWYRQTLGQGPEFLTYFQNEAQLEKSRLLSDRFSAERPKGSFSTLEIQRTEQGDSAMYLCASSLTGGLSPLHFGNGTRLTVT.

The chain recombines TRBV11-3 with TRBJ2-2; the D gene is possibly TRBD2 (5 bases). Germline V CDR1 and CDR2: SGHNT, YENEEA. CDR3 length equals 14 residues. Trimming left V 1 base short and J 6 bases short, with 9 bases between. The CDR3 DNA reads TGTGCCAGCAGCTTAGTAGGCGGGCCCGGGGAGCTGTTTTTT. Translated: CASSLVGGPGELFF.

This clone was detected only once. The chain combines TRBV19 with TRBJ2-2; no clear D gene. The CDR3 has 15 amino acids. Germline V gene lookup returns CDR1 LNHDA and CDR2 SQIVND (reference sequence). The germline V and J ends were trimmed by 3 bases and 3 bases, with 11 bases remaining between them. CDR3 DNA: TGTGCCAGTAGTATCACCGGGTTATACACCGGGGAGCTGTTTTTT. Translated, it gives CASSITGLYTGELFF.

This clone was counted only a few times. The V call is TRBV9, the J call TRBJ2-7; D possibly corresponds to TRBD1 (5 bases). Trimming removed 4 bases from V and 2 bases from J, with 13 bases in between. Germline CDR1 and CDR2: SGDLS and YYNGEE. The CDR3 extends over 14 amino acids. The CDR3 coding sequence is TGTGCCAGCAGCCCAGACGCCAGGGCCTACGAGCAGTACTTC. Encoded protein: CASSPDARAYEQYF.

The rearrangement links TRBV7-7 to TRBJ2-5; 7 nucleotides align to TRBD2. The V gene's germline CDR1 is SSHAT and CDR2 FNYEAQ (reference sequence). Trimming cost V 5 bases and J 5 bases; bases outside gene matches: 8. The length of the CDR3 is 14 residues. In DNA, the CDR3 is TGTGCCAGCAGCACCAGCGGGGTCGGGGAGACCCAGTACTTC. It codes for CASSTSGVGETQYF. Using reference TRBV7-7 and TRBJ2-5 for the parts outside the CDR3, the full variable domain is GAGVSQSPRYKVTKRGQDVTLRCDPISSHATLYWYQQALGQGPEFLTYFNYEAQPDKSGLPSDRFSAERPEGSISTLTIQRTEQRDSAMYRCASSTSGVGETQYFGPGTRLLVL.

The V call is TRBV19, the J call TRBJ1-6; possibly TRBD1 for D (5 bases). The CDR3 length is 15 residues. CDR1 and CDR2 (germline): LNHDA, SQIVND (reference sequence). V was trimmed by 3 bases and J by 8 bases, leaving 14 bases between them. CDR3 sequence reads: CASSIGQGSHSPLHF. DNA of the CDR3: TGTGCCAGTAGTATCGGGCAGGGATCCCATTCACCCCTCCACTTT.

The J gene is TRBJ1-5, the V gene TRBV18; 8 nucleotides agree with TRBD1. The CDR3 covers 18 residues. CDR1 and CDR2 (germline): KGHSH, LQKENI. The trim removed 3 bases at V and 3 bases at J, leaving 13 bases unmatched. The DNA for the CDR3 is TGTGCCAGCTCACCCGAGACAGGGGCGATTATGATCAATCAGCCCCAGCATTTT. Its translation is CASSPETGAIMINQPQHF.

V is TRBV30 and J is TRBJ2-5; no reliable D call. V shed 4 bases and J shed 2 bases, with 5 bases lying between them. This CDR3 contains 11 residues. Germline V CDR1 and CDR2: GTSNPN, SVGIG (reference sequence). The CDR3 DNA reads TGTGCCTGGACAGGACAAGAGACCCAGTACTTC. This codes for CAWTGQETQYF.

This clone was seen only once. This rearrangement joins TRBV19 to TRBJ1-1, with 9 bases aligning to TRBD1. The germline CDR1 and CDR2 sequences are LNHDA and SQIVND (reference sequence). V shed 5 bases, J shed 6 bases, and the junction held 10 bases outside the gene matches. The CDR3 extends over 15 amino acids. The CDR3 nucleotides read TGTGCCAGTAGTCCCGGGACAGGGATCCGGGCTGAAGCTTTCTTT. It yields the protein CASSPGTGIRAEAFF.

The CDR3 region is CASSFTSGGGEQFF. The CDR3 DNA reads as TGTGCCAGCAGCTTTACTAGCGGGGGTGGAGAGCAGTTCTTC. The chain recombines TRBV5-4 with TRBJ2-1; 11 bases map to TRBD2. The CDR3 spans 14 residues. Germline lookup yields CDR1 SGHNT and CDR2 YYREEE (reference sequence). V shed 2 bases, J shed 10 bases, and the junction held 5 bases outside the gene matches. The full variable domain, in which reference TRBV5-4 and TRBJ2-1 provide the parts outside the CDR3, is ETGVTQSPTHLIKTRGQQVTLRCSSQSGHNTVSWYQQALGQGPQFIFQYYREEENGRGNFPPRFSGLQFPNYSSELNVNALELDDSALYLCASSFTSGGGEQFFGPGTRLTVL.

This rearrangement joins TRBV2 to TRBJ1-5, with 7 bases aligning to TRBD1. The CDR3 has 13 residues. Germline values: CDR1 SNHLY, CDR2 FYNNEI. After removal of 6 bases from V and 7 bases from J, the junction contained 6 bases not matched to a gene. This CDR3 reads CASRRQGEQPQHF. CDR3 in DNA: TGTGCCAGCAGGCGACAGGGCGAGCAGCCCCAGCATTTT.

V usage is TRBV20-1 and J usage is TRBJ1-1, with 8 bases fitting TRBD1. The germline gives CDR1 DFQATT, CDR2 SNEGSKA (reference sequence). The CDR3 contains 10 residues. V was clipped by 5 bases and J by 8 bases; unmatched bases: 1. The CDR3 loop is CSAGDREAFF. CDR3 coding DNA: TGCAGTGCTGGGGACAGGGAAGCTTTCTTT.

This chain connects TRBV2 to TRBJ2-1, with 8 nucleotides matching TRBD2. This CDR3 spans 12 amino acids. The junction had 3 bases not matched to a gene; V was cut back by 6 bases and J by 8 bases. From germline, CDR1 is SNHLY and CDR2 FYNNEI. CDR3: CASSIGGDEQFF. CDR3 in DNA: TGTGCCAGCAGCATCGGGGGGGATGAGCAGTTCTTC.

The chain recombines TRBV7-6 with TRBJ1-1, with D perhaps TRBD1 (5 bases). This CDR3 is built from 13 residues. The V end lost 3 bases, the J end lost 4 bases, and 9 bases lay between the germline ends. Germline loops: CDR1 SGHVS, CDR2 FNYEAQ. CDR3: CASSFEGATEAFF. CDR3 coding DNA: TGTGCCAGCAGCTTTGAAGGGGCCACTGAAGCTTTCTTT.

This chain connects TRBV30 to TRBJ1-1; D not resolved. CDR1 is GTSNPN, CDR2 SVGIG, per germline (reference sequence). The V and J ends lost 2 bases and 7 bases respectively, with 14 bases between them. This CDR3 has 13 residues. CDR3 in amino acids: CAWSSGLPYEAFF. In DNA, the CDR3 is TGTGCCTGGAGTTCTGGGCTTCCCTATGAAGCTTTCTTT.

V usage is TRBV6-5 and J usage is TRBJ1-2, with D possibly matching TRBD1 (6 bases). Deletions cut 7 bases from V and 8 bases from J, with 11 bases between. The CDR3 has 11 residues. CDR1 and CDR2 (germline): MNHEY, SVGAGI. In nucleotides, the CDR3 is TGTGCCAGCACCTCAACAGGGGGCTACACCTTC. As protein: CASTSTGGYTF.

V gene TRBV5-8 combines with J gene TRBJ2-3, with 7 bases fitting TRBD1. Per the germline V gene, CDR1 is SGHTS and CDR2 is YDEGEE. The trim removed 0 bases at V and 4 bases at J, leaving 2 bases unmatched. The CDR3 covers 14 residues. The CDR3 sequence: CASSLGQGADTQYF. In nucleotides, the CDR3 is TGTGCCAGCAGCTTGGGTCAGGGGGCAGATACGCAGTATTTT.

This chain connects TRBV19 to TRBJ2-7, with 9 bases matching TRBD2. Germline lookup yields CDR1 LNHDA and CDR2 SQIVND (reference sequence). V lost 4 bases, J lost 1 base, and 5 bases stayed unmatched. CDR3 length: 15 amino acids. CDR3 in amino acids: CASSSSGGNSYEQYF. CDR3 nucleotide sequence: TGTGCCAGTAGTAGTAGCGGGGGAAATTCCTACGAGCAGTACTTC.

There are a few counts of this clone. This CDR3 is also generated by other DNA sequences in the sample. The chain links TRBV7-3 to TRBJ2-7, with a weak D call TRBD2 (7 bases). CDR1 and CDR2 (germline): SGHTA, FQGTGA. CDR3 length equals 14 residues. V lost 2 bases to trimming and J lost 4 bases, with 12 bases between them. CDR3 protein: CASSLGGRGYEQYF. The CDR3 DNA sequence: TGTGCCAGCAGCTTAGGGGGGCGGGGGTACGAGCAGTACTTC.

The rearrangement links TRBV6-5 to TRBJ1-1; a weak D match, TRBD1 (5 bases). This CDR3 has 14 amino acids. V was clipped by 5 bases and J by 1 base, with 11 bases between them. CDR1 is MNHEY, CDR2 SVGAGI, per germline. CDR3 sequence (DNA): TGTGCCAGCAGTAACCTCGGGGGGAACACTGAAGCTTTCTTT. This gives the protein CASSNLGGNTEAFF.

The chain carries TRBV2 and TRBJ1-5; 7 nucleotides align to TRBD1. Germline trimming cut 9 bases from V and 5 bases from J; bases unmatched to any gene: 7. Germline V CDR1 and CDR2: SNHLY, FYNNEI. The CDR3 is made up of 13 amino acids. The CDR3 region has the DNA TGTGCCAGTAACAGGGGAGATTATCAGCCCCAGCATTTT. This encodes CASNRGDYQPQHF.

The chain has TRBV7-9 and TRBJ1-2, with D possibly TRBD1 on 5 matching bases. Germline CDR1 and CDR2: SEHNR and FQNEAQ (reference sequence). Between the trimmed V and J ends, which lost 1 base and 3 bases, there was a span of 9 bases. The CDR3 loop spans 14 amino acids. This CDR3 reads CASSLVARDYGYTF. In DNA, the CDR3 is TGTGCCAGCAGCTTAGTAGCCAGGGACTATGGCTACACCTTC.

The chain carries TRBV6-5 and TRBJ1-1; possibly TRBD1 for D (5 bases). Germline CDR1 MNHEY, CDR2 SVGAGI. This CDR3 has 14 residues. Trimming took off 9 bases at V and 0 bases at J, with 14 bases between the two ends. The CDR3 spells CASWGDTVNTEAFF. In nucleotides, the CDR3 is TGTGCCAGTTGGGGGGATACCGTGAACACTGAAGCTTTCTTT.

V gene TRBV18 combines with J gene TRBJ1-5; TRBD1 is a possible D gene (5 bases). Between the trimmed V and J ends, which lost 5 bases and 4 bases, there was a span of 12 bases. Germline V gene data show CDR1 as KGHSH and CDR2 as LQKENI. The CDR3 spans 14 residues. The CDR3 DNA reads TGTGCCAGCTCAGCGGGACTCCCGAATCAGCCCCAGCATTTT. It encodes CASSAGLPNQPQHF. The variable domain in full, completed from reference TRBV18 and TRBJ1-5, reads NAGVMQNPRHLVRRRGQEARLRCSPMKGHSHVYWYRQLPEEGLKFMVYLQKENIIDESGMPKERFSAEFPKEGPSILRIQQVVRGDSAAYFCASSAGLPNQPQHFGDGTRLSIL.

The J gene is TRBJ2-1, the V gene TRBV5-6, with 8 bases identical to TRBD2. The CDR3 loop spans 15 amino acids. V was clipped by 1 base and J by 8 bases; unmatched bases: 8. Germline V gene lookup returns CDR1 SGHDT and CDR2 YYEEEE. The DNA for the CDR3 is TGTGCCAGCAGCTTGCTCGATGGACTAGCCCATGAGCAGTTCTTC. Its protein product is CASSLLDGLAHEQFF.

In its sample, this clone was seen a few times. The V and J genes are TRBV19 and TRBJ1-3, with D unclear. In germline, CDR1 is LNHDA, CDR2 SQIVND (reference sequence). V was shortened by 6 bases and J by 4 bases, with 7 bases between the two germline ends. The CDR3 totals 12 residues. This chain's CDR3 is CASSEGGNTIYF. CDR3 bases: TGTGCCAGTAGCGAGGGCGGAAACACCATATATTTT.

The rearrangement uses TRBV6-1 and TRBJ1-2; weak D call: TRBD1 (5 bases). This CDR3 has 15 residues. The germline gives CDR1 MNHNS, CDR2 SASEGT. Trimming stripped 3 bases from V and 0 bases from J, with 11 bases between. As DNA, the CDR3 is TGTGCCAGCAGTGATCCAGGGCCCACTAACTATGGCTACACCTTC. As protein: CASSDPGPTNYGYTF.

The rearrangement joins TRBV5-6 to TRBJ2-2, with 7 bases aligning to TRBD1. The V gene end was trimmed by 3 bases and the J gene end by 0 bases; junction bases not matched to a gene: 5. CDR3 length: 16 amino acids. Germline V gene lookup returns CDR1 SGHDT and CDR2 YYEEEE. CDR3 DNA: TGTGCCAGCAGCTGGTACAGGGGCGCGAACACCGGGGAGCTGTTTTTT. Translated, it gives CASSWYRGANTGELFF. Complete variable domain (other parts from reference TRBV5-6 and TRBJ2-2): DAGVTQSPTHLIKTRGQQVTLRCSPKSGHDTVSWYQQALGQGPQFIFQYYEEEERQRGNFPDRFSGHQFPNYSSELNVNALLLGDSALYLCASSWYRGANTGELFFGEGSRLTVL.

V is TRBV6-2 or TRBV6-3 and J is TRBJ2-7; tentatively, D is TRBD1 (6 bases). Germline values: CDR1 MNHEY, CDR2 SVGEGT. The CDR3 is made up of 14 amino acids. Trimming stripped 4 bases from V and 1 base from J, with 11 bases between. CDR3 DNA: TGTGCCAGCAGTTGGAACAGGGAGTCCTACGAGCAGTACTTC. Translation: CASSWNRESYEQYF.